What follows describes a single T cell receptor (beta chain). Measured with immunoSEQ multiplex PCR; TCRdb has only the in-frame clones, and not every one. The sample records 150,000 to 200,000 clones, 77% being singletons. The CDR3 runs to 15 residues. V lost 2 bases to trimming and J lost 5 bases; unmatched junction nucleotides: 1. CDR1 SGHRS and CDR2 YFSETQ come from the germline V gene. The sample is drawn from a study of blood T cell repertoires in COVID-19. The chain has TRBV5-1 and TRBJ1-6, with 10 nucleotides matching TRBD1. Sequences were obtained from peripheral blood. The receptor comes from a man aged 70 or older with acute or convalescent COVID-19. CDR3 loop: CASSFGTGDNSPLHF. For the CDR3, the DNA is TGCGCCAGCAGCTTCGGGACAGGGGATAATTCACCCCTCCACTTT.